One and the same sample provided the 32 T cell receptor beta chains below, sequenced in a study of cytomegalovirus exposure and HLA in healthy donors. Primers for the PCR totalled 60 Vbeta and 13 Jbeta. Measured with immunoSEQ multiplex PCR; TCRdb has only the in-frame clones, and not every one. The sample has approximately 150,000 clones, less than 85% seen once. The specimen was PBMCs. The receptors were sampled from a man between 18 and 35 years old in good health and CMV-seronegative.

The chain carries TRBV7-2 and TRBJ1-2; no clear D. This CDR3 spans 15 amino acids. Germline assignment: CDR1 SGHTA and CDR2 FQGNSA. V was pared by 5 bases and J by 6 bases, with 19 bases between. CDR3 sequence (DNA): TGTGCCAGCAGCCCCACGAGACTAGCTGCGAATGGCTACACCTTC. Encoded protein: CASSPTRLAANGYTF.

CDR3 amino acids: CASSLARGSGSRGEQFF. The CDR3, as DNA: TGTGCCAGCAGCTTAGCGCGCGGGAGCGGGAGTAGGGGTGAGCAGTTCTTC. V gene TRBV7-2 combines with J gene TRBJ2-1; 8 bases match TRBD2. The V and J ends lost 0 bases and 9 bases, in that order; junction bases with no gene match: 13. The CDR3 is made up of 17 amino acids. Germline V gives CDR1 SGHTA, CDR2 FQGNSA.

The chain is built from TRBV21-1 and TRBJ2-7; the D call in the table, TRBD1, was not verified against the DNA. TRBV21-1 is listed as a pseudogene. This CDR3 has 13 amino acids. The CDR3 DNA is TGTGCCCGAGGGACAGGGGGCCAACACGAGCAGTACTTC. This codes for CARGTGGQHEQYF.

J is TRBJ1-4 and V is TRBV5-1, with D possibly TRBD1 on 5 matching bases. Germline V gene lookup returns CDR1 SGHRS and CDR2 YFSETQ. CDR3 length: 14 residues. With 7 bases removed from V and 10 bases from J, the gap between germline ends came to 20 bases. The chain's CDR3 is CASSAGDLRGKLFF. For the CDR3, the DNA is TGCGCCAGCTCCGCGGGGGACCTTCGGGGAAAACTGTTTTTT.

The V and J genes are TRBV2 and TRBJ1-2; D call uncertain. The CDR3 consists of 10 residues. V was pared by 8 bases and J by 6 bases, with 7 bases between. The germline V gene has CDR1 SNHLY and CDR2 FYNNEI. The CDR3 reads CASGKNGYTF. The CDR3 region has the DNA TGTGCCAGCGGCAAAAATGGCTACACCTTC.

V gene TRBV15 combines with J gene TRBJ1-3; D is unclear. Germline values: CDR1 LNHNV, CDR2 YYDKDF (reference sequence). The CDR3 has 14 amino acids. V shed 3 bases and J shed 1 base, with 7 bases lying between them. The CDR3 DNA reads as TGTGCCACCAGCAGGATAGCTTCTGGAAACACCATATATTTT. Amino acids: CATSRIASGNTIYF.

This chain connects TRBV4-3 to TRBJ2-2; D remains ambiguous. V lost 0 bases to trimming and J lost 0 bases, with 17 bases between them. There are 19 residues in the CDR3. In germline, CDR1 is LGHNA, CDR2 YSLEER. The CDR3 DNA reads as TGCGCCAGCAGCCAAGATCTTCTGGTCGGGTCTTCGAACACCGGGGAGCTGTTTTTT. Its protein is CASSQDLLVGSSNTGELFF.

The gene calls are TRBV6-1 and TRBJ2-5; 7 positions match TRBD2. The tail of the sequence fits TRBJ2-7 better, so the J call may be wrong. CDR1 is MNHNS, CDR2 SASEGT, per germline. The CDR3 is made up of 13 amino acids. The CDR3 loop reads CASSASGAYEQYF. The CDR3 nucleotides read TGTGCCAGCAGTGCTAGCGGAGCCTACGAGCAGTACTTC.

This rearrangement joins TRBV5-1 to TRBJ2-1; perhaps TRBD2 as D (6 bases). The V end lost 4 bases, the J end lost 7 bases, and 24 bases lay between the germline ends. The CDR3 is 17 amino acids. Germline CDR1 is SGHRS and CDR2 is YFSETQ. In DNA, the CDR3 is TGCGCCAGCAGCGGGAGGATAGTAGCGGCCTATTCTAATGAGCAGTTCTTC. Residues: CASSGRIVAAYSNEQFF. Full variable domain (rest looked up from reference TRBV5-1 and TRBJ2-1): KAGVTQTPRYLIKTRGQQVTLSCSPISGHRSVSWYQQTPGQGLQFLFEYFSETQRNKGNFPGRFSGRQFSNSRSEMNVSTLELGDSALYLCASSGRIVAAYSNEQFFGPGTRLTVL.

The genes are TRBV11-2 and TRBJ1-3; D remains unclear. From germline, CDR1 is SGHAT and CDR2 FQNNGV. This CDR3 is built from 17 residues. V lost 0 bases to trimming and J lost 4 bases, with 16 bases between them. The CDR3 DNA follows: TGTGCCAGCAGCTTAGATCAAGTCCCGGGTGGAGGAAACACCATATATTTT. Protein: CASSLDQVPGGGNTIYF.

This chain uses TRBV7-9 with TRBJ2-7; 7 nucleotides agree with TRBD1. The CDR3 is 14 residues long. Germline V CDR1 and CDR2: SEHNR, FQNEAQ (reference sequence). With V trimmed by 5 bases and J by 0 bases, 4 bases remained unmatched. Written as DNA, the CDR3 is TGTGCCAGCAGCCCCAGGGGGAGCTCCTACGAGCAGTACTTC. Residues: CASSPRGSSYEQYF.

This clone has a handful of counts. This rearrangement joins TRBV5-4 to TRBJ1-2; D unresolved. Deletions cut 4 bases from V and 4 bases from J, with 11 bases between. The germline gives CDR1 SGHNT, CDR2 YYREEE (reference sequence). This CDR3 is built from 13 residues. The CDR3 is CASSPLNSYGYTF. In DNA form, the CDR3 reads TGTGCCAGCAGCCCCCTTAACAGCTATGGCTACACCTTC. The full variable domain, its missing parts supplied by reference TRBV5-4 and TRBJ1-2, is ETGVTQSPTHLIKTRGQQVTLRCSSQSGHNTVSWYQQALGQGPQFIFQYYREEENGRGNFPPRFSGLQFPNYSSELNVNALELDDSALYLCASSPLNSYGYTFGSGTRLTVV.

The rearrangement links TRBV9 to TRBJ1-4; 10 bases match TRBD1. In germline, CDR1 is SGDLS, CDR2 YYNGEE. The CDR3 has 15 amino acids. Trimming took 4 bases from V and 3 from J; bases not matched to a gene: 3. The CDR3 DNA reads as TGTGCCAGCAGCTCGACAGGGGGCCCTAATGAAAAACTGTTTTTT. The encoded protein is CASSSTGGPNEKLFF.

The chain carries TRBV6-1 and TRBJ2-7; D is uncertain. This CDR3 is 13 amino acids long. Germline CDR1 MNHNS, CDR2 SASEGT. Trimming cost V 5 bases and J 3 bases, with 11 bases left between them. CDR3 protein: CASSPQDNYEQYF. The DNA of the CDR3 is TGTGCCAGCAGTCCACAAGACAACTACGAGCAGTACTTC.

The rearrangement uses TRBV11-2 and TRBJ2-5, with 10 bases lining up with TRBD1. Germline assignment: CDR1 SGHAT and CDR2 FQNNGV. The CDR3 consists of 16 residues. V lost 3 bases to trimming and J lost 2 bases; unmatched junction nucleotides: 6. The CDR3 DNA reads as TGTGCCAGCAGCTTTGGCAGGGACAGGGGACAAGAGACCCAGTACTTC. Its translation is CASSFGRDRGQETQYF.

The chain employs TRBV5-1 and TRBJ2-7; 10 bases align to TRBD1. CDR3 length: 14 residues. Germline V CDR1 and CDR2: SGHRS, YFSETQ. V lost 5 bases, J lost 5 bases, and 7 bases stayed unmatched. The CDR3 protein is CASSLGQGEDEQYF. The CDR3 bases are TGCGCCAGCAGTCTAGGACAGGGGGAAGACGAGCAGTACTTC.

This chain links TRBV7-8 with TRBJ2-5; the match to TRBD1 covers 7 bases. The CDR3 extends over 14 amino acids. In germline, CDR1 is SGHVS, CDR2 FQNEAQ. The trim removed 5 bases at V and 5 bases at J, leaving 8 bases unmatched. CDR3 residues: CASSPRKGAETQYF. As DNA, the CDR3 is TGTGCCAGCAGCCCCCGTAAGGGGGCGGAGACCCAGTACTTC.

The chain links TRBV6-5 to TRBJ2-2; D remains unclear. With 6 bases removed from V and 5 bases from J, the gap between germline ends came to 7 bases. CDR1 MNHEY and CDR2 SVGAGI come from the germline V gene. The CDR3 has 12 residues. The CDR3 protein is CASSFATGELFF. The DNA of the CDR3 is TGTGCCAGCAGCTTCGCGACCGGGGAGCTGTTTTTT.

V and J are TRBV5-4 and TRBJ1-6; a weak D match, TRBD1 (5 bases). From germline, CDR1 is SGHNT and CDR2 YYREEE (reference sequence). V was cut by 0 bases and J by 5 bases, with 12 bases left in between. CDR3 length equals 16 residues. CDR3 bases: TGTGCCAGCAGCTTGGGTTTCGGCAGGGATAATTCACCCCTCCACTTT. This gives the protein CASSLGFGRDNSPLHF.

The chain combines TRBV19 with TRBJ2-3, with TRBD2 as a possible D gene (5 bases). Germline V lookup: CDR1 LNHDA, CDR2 SQIVND (reference sequence). There are 15 residues in the CDR3. Trimming took off 1 base at V and 6 bases at J, with 14 bases between the two ends. CDR3 coding DNA: TGTGCCAGTAGTATAGGAAGCTACCCGGGGGATACGCAGTATTTT. It codes for CASSIGSYPGDTQYF.

On this clone itself: This same CDR3 is encoded by further DNA sequences in the sample. The chain recombines TRBV5-4 with TRBJ1-1; 8 nucleotides align to TRBD1. J was trimmed by 5 bases and V by 4 bases; bases with no gene match: 7. The CDR3 has 14 amino acids. Germline V gene data show CDR1 as SGHNT and CDR2 as YYREEE (reference sequence). In nucleotides, the CDR3 is TGTGCCAGCAGCCCCGGACAGGGCGTTACTGAAGCTTTCTTT. It specifies CASSPGQGVTEAFF.

The chain joins TRBV7-9 to TRBJ2-1; maybe TRBD2 (6 bases). The CDR3 has 18 amino acids. With 5 bases removed from V and 8 bases from J, the gap between germline ends came to 28 bases. Germline V gene lookup returns CDR1 SEHNR and CDR2 FQNEAQ (reference sequence). The CDR3 coding sequence is TGTGCCAGCAGCCCCTCCCCCCTTTGGGCGGGGCCGGAGGATGAGCAGTTCTTC. Its translation is CASSPSPLWAGPEDEQFF.

J is TRBJ2-2 and V is TRBV11-3; D not certain. Trimming removed 0 bases from V and 1 base from J, with 9 bases in between. The CDR3 length is 16 residues. Germline CDR1 and CDR2: SGHNT and YENEEA. CDR3 amino acids: CASSLEWSGNTGELFF. CDR3 in DNA: TGTGCCAGCAGCTTAGAGTGGTCAGGGAACACCGGGGAGCTGTTTTTT.

This chain connects TRBV27 to TRBJ2-7; a weak D match, TRBD1 (5 bases). V lost 3 bases, J lost 6 bases, and 9 bases lay in between. Germline V gene sequence: CDR1 MNHEY, CDR2 SMNVEV (reference sequence). The CDR3 covers 12 residues. Here the CDR3 reads CASSFGRAEQYF. The DNA of the CDR3 is TGTGCCAGCAGTTTTGGCAGGGCCGAGCAGTACTTC.

The chain uses TRBV2 and TRBJ1-2; D remains unclear. Germline values: CDR1 SNHLY, CDR2 FYNNEI. The CDR3 consists of 15 residues. V dropped 7 bases and J dropped 2 bases, with 17 bases sitting between them. Here the CDR3 reads CASKVPSDFNYGYTF. As DNA, the CDR3 is TGTGCCAGCAAAGTCCCCTCGGACTTCAACTATGGCTACACCTTC.

The rearrangement joins TRBV7-2 to TRBJ2-5; D possibly corresponds to TRBD2 (5 bases). The CDR3 is made up of 11 amino acids. With 6 bases removed from V and 5 bases from J, the gap between germline ends came to 7 bases. The germline V gene encodes CDR1 SGHTA and CDR2 FQGNSA. The CDR3: CASSRGETQYF. In DNA, the CDR3 is TGTGCCAGCAGTCGCGGGGAGACCCAGTACTTC.

This clone has a handful of counts. The V call is TRBV13, the J call TRBJ1-1; D gene uncertain. In germline, CDR1 is PRHDT, CDR2 FYEKMQ (reference sequence). The CDR3 is 13 residues long. V was clipped by 2 bases and J by 1 base, with 5 bases between them. CDR3 sequence reads: CASSLTENTEAFF. CDR3 DNA: TGTGCCAGCAGCTTAACAGAGAACACTGAAGCTTTCTTT.

The chain has TRBV7-9 and TRBJ2-7; D might be TRBD2 (5 bases). This CDR3 has 13 residues. The germline V and J ends were trimmed by 3 bases and 2 bases, with 8 bases remaining between them. CDR1 is SEHNR and CDR2 is FQNEAQ in the germline V gene (reference sequence). CDR3 bases: TGTGCCAGCAGCTTCGGGCGGGCCTACGAGCAGTACTTC. Its protein is CASSFGRAYEQYF. Filled out from reference TRBV7-9 and TRBJ2-7, the complete variable domain reads DTGVSQNPRHKITKRGQNVTFRCDPISEHNRLYWYRQTLGQGPEFLTYFQNEAQLEKSRLLSDRFSAERPKGSFSTLEIQRTEQGDSAMYLCASSFGRAYEQYFGPGTRLTVT.

V is TRBV20-1 and J is TRBJ1-4, with D perhaps matching TRBD1 (6 bases). V shed 6 bases and J shed 8 bases, with 10 bases lying between them. This CDR3 region has 11 residues. CDR1 DFQATT and CDR2 SNEGSKA come from the germline V gene (reference sequence). DNA for the CDR3: TGCAGTGCCGACAGGTTGGAAAAACTGTTTTTT. The encoded protein is CSADRLEKLFF.

As for this clone: Different DNA sequences within this sample yield the same CDR3. The chain employs TRBV7-9 and TRBJ2-5, with 9 bases that match TRBD1. Germline-derived CDR1 and CDR2 are SEHNR and FQNEAQ (reference sequence). The CDR3 consists of 14 residues. With V trimmed by 4 bases and J by 5 bases, 5 bases remained unmatched. This CDR3 reads CASSSGTGMETQYF. Written as DNA, the CDR3 is TGTGCCAGCAGCTCCGGGACAGGGATGGAGACCCAGTACTTC.

J is TRBJ2-7 and V is TRBV19; the D gene is possibly TRBD2 (6 bases). Germline loops: CDR1 LNHDA, CDR2 SQIVND (reference sequence). There are 15 residues in the CDR3. The V end lost 3 bases, the J end lost 0 bases, and 12 bases lay between the germline ends. The CDR3: CASSIGGLLSYEQYF. The DNA for the CDR3 is TGTGCCAGTAGTATTGGGGGGTTACTCTCCTACGAGCAGTACTTC. Filled out from reference TRBV19 and TRBJ2-7, the complete variable domain reads DGGITQSPKYLFRKEGQNVTLSCEQNLNHDAMYWYRQDPGQGLRLIYYSQIVNDFQKGDIAEGYSVSREKKESFPLTVTSAQKNPTAFYLCASSIGGLLSYEQYFGPGTRLTVT.

This clone is a singleton in its sample. This chain uses TRBV5-1 with TRBJ2-2, with D possibly TRBD1 on 6 matching bases. Germline V gives CDR1 SGHRS, CDR2 YFSETQ. The CDR3 is 16 amino acids. The V end lost 4 bases, the J end lost 3 bases, and 16 bases lay between the germline ends. The chain's CDR3 is CASSPARGVYTGELFF. The CDR3 nucleotides are TGCGCCAGCAGCCCAGCCAGGGGCGTCTACACCGGGGAGCTGTTTTTT. The whole variable domain, remainder taken from reference TRBV5-1 and TRBJ2-2, is KAGVTQTPRYLIKTRGQQVTLSCSPISGHRSVSWYQQTPGQGLQFLFEYFSETQRNKGNFPGRFSGRQFSNSRSEMNVSTLELGDSALYLCASSPARGVYTGELFFGEGSRLTVL.